This T cell receptor beta chain was found in a study of response to subunit inactivated influenza vaccine. Study-level results: A suggestion made by the authors is that each seasonal influenza vaccination recruits few new T cells.

TCRdb fed the RT-PCR reads into MiXCR, producing one record per CDR3 protein. The table lists approximately 730,000 distinct CDR3 sequences, approximately 15% of them singletons. V shed 9 bases, J shed 7 bases, and the junction held 15 bases outside the gene matches. The length of the CDR3 is 14 residues. Germline V gives CDR1 ENHRY, CDR2 SYGVKD. A remark on this clonotype: The antigen remains undetermined.

The origin of this receptor is a man aged 50 to 59 who received an inactivated influenza vaccine. The input for sequencing was PBMCs from blood, taken around two weeks before vaccination. The genes are TRBV10-3 and TRBJ2-7; TRBD2 agrees at 7 bases. CDR3 amino acids: CAMGSPAGRDEQYF. The CDR3, as DNA: TGTGCCATGGGGTCCCCAGCGGGAAGGGATGAGCAGTACTTC.